Listed below are T cell receptor beta chains from one sample, sequenced in a study of CD4 and CD8 cells across lung adenocarcinoma regions. TCRdb re-called the PCR reads through MiXCR, storing one row per CDR3 protein. Among around 16,000 distinct CDR3 sequences listed, under 70% were seen once. Input material: CD8+ T cells from the center of a lung tumor. These receptors were taken from a female donor with lung adenocarcinoma. The CD4 and CD8 labels of this study may be unreliable. The CDR3 runs from the conserved cysteine through the conserved F or W. D genes are given only for firm matches. The size field is filled for only some rows; it gives once, few, many or a size class.

TRBV12-3/TRBV12-4	many	TRBJ2-1	NA	CASGEHEQFF	TGTGCCAGCGGGGAGCATGAGCAGTTCTTC
TRBV6-5	NA	TRBJ2-5	NA	CASSYEKGRQTQYF	TGTGCCAGCAGTTATGAGAAGGGGAGGCAGACCCAGTACTTC
TRBV4-1	few	TRBJ2-1	NA	CASSQERTFHNEQFF	TGCGCCAGCAGCCAAGAAAGGACATTCCACAATGAGCAGTTCTTC
TRBV10-1	few	TRBJ2-1	NA	CASSLSGRPYNEQFF	TGCGCCAGCAGTTTGTCCGGGAGACCGTACAATGAGCAGTTCTTC
TRBV6-5	medium-sized	TRBJ1-2	NA	CASSGNTHYGYTF	TGTGCCAGCTCGGGTAATACGCACTATGGCTACACCTTC
TRBV6-1	many	TRBJ1-1	TRBD1	CASTIQRAGGTTEAFF	TGTGCCAGCACTATCCAAAGGGCAGGGGGCACCACTGAAGCTTTCTTT
TRBV10-2	NA	TRBJ2-4	NA	CASREGWAKNTQYF	TGCGCCAGCAGGGAGGGGTGGGCCAAAAATACTCAGTACTTC
TRBV6-1	medium-sized	TRBJ2-6	TRBD1	CASNPGQGKANVLTF	TGTGCCAGTAATCCGGGACAGGGAAAGGCCAACGTCCTGACTTTC
TRBV6-1	NA	TRBJ2-4	NA	CASSMGLGATNIQYF	TGTGCCAGCAGCATGGGGCTGGGGGCCACAAACATTCAGTATTTC
TRBV12-3/TRBV12-4	NA	TRBJ2-3	NA	CASSPRVGGTDTQYF	TGTGCCAGCAGCCCAAGGGTGGGAGGCACAGATACGCAGTATTTT
TRBV6-1	many	TRBJ2-5	NA	CASSEVMEETQYF	TGTGCCAGCAGTGAAGTGATGGAAGAGACCCAGTACTTC
TRBV6-1	NA	TRBJ2-1	NA	CASSEVGANEQFF	TGTGCCAGCAGTGAAGTAGGGGCCAATGAGCAGTTCTTC
TRBV6-1	once	TRBJ2-5	NA	CARGFGGSDQDTQYF	TGTGCCAGGGGGTTCGGGGGCAGCGACCAAGATACCCAGTACTTT
TRBV7-6	NA	TRBJ2-1	NA	CASSLSGVYNEQFF	TGTGCCAGCAGCTTAAGCGGTGTCTACAATGAGCAGTTCTTC
TRBV4-1	NA	TRBJ1-5	TRBD1	CASSQVSQGAGNQPQHF	TGCGCCAGCAGCCAAGTGTCCCAGGGGGCAGGCAATCAGCCCCAGCATTTT
TRBV10-3	many	TRBJ2-1	TRBD1	CAIRKGQGTNEQFF	TGTGCCATCAGGAAGGGACAGGGGACCAATGAGCAGTTCTTC
TRBV27	NA	TRBJ2-5	NA	CASAGLGGRDQETQYF	TGTGCCAGCGCGGGTCTCGGGGGCCGTGACCAAGAGACCCAGTACTTC
TRBV10-3	NA	TRBJ2-7	TRBD2	CAGSGVAGPDTQYF	TGTGCGGGGAGCGGGGTAGCGGGCCCAGATACGCAGTACTTC
TRBV7-3	NA	TRBJ2-3	TRBD2	CASSLSGGTLNTQYF	TGTGCCAGCAGCTTAAGCGGGGGAACCCTTAATACGCAGTATTTT
TRBV6-2/TRBV6-3	NA	TRBJ1-1	NA	CASSYLKINTEAFF	TGTGCCAGCAGTTACTTGAAAATAAACACTGAAGCTTTCTTT
TRBV5-1	NA	TRBJ2-5	TRBD1	CASSLGPTGQQETQYF	TGCGCCAGCAGCTTAGGCCCGACAGGGCAACAAGAGACCCAGTACTTC
TRBV6-1	NA	TRBJ2-2	NA	CASRDGHQVASTGALFF	TGTGCCAGCAGGGACGGCCACCAGGTCGCGAGCACCGGGGCGCTGTTTTTT
TRBV6-1	NA	TRBJ2-3	NA	CASWSTGTQYF	TGTGCCAGCTGGTCCACCGGGACGCAGTATTTT
TRBV10-3	NA	TRBJ2-6	NA	CASQDNSLSGANVLTF	TGTGCCAGTCAGGATAACTCCCTTTCTGGGGCCAACGTCCTGACTTTC
TRBV6-5	NA	TRBJ2-1	NA	CASSYVGQPYNEQFF	TGTGCCAGCAGTTACGTAGGACAACCCTACAATGAGCAGTTCTTC